This TCR beta chain came from a study of T cell responses to AZD1222 COVID-19 vaccine. Study-level findings and limits: It was only 6 or 7 AZD1222 recipients who were seropositive at baseline. Sampling that yielded the repertoires occurred only after the peak T cell response. Donors were chiefly white British, with a greater number of females, and clonal diversity was perhaps underestimated. The reported proportion of spike-specific TCRs targeting unmutated variant regions was nearly half.

Some clones are missing from TCRdb's copy, which holds only in-frame ones; the method was immunoSEQ multiplex PCR. The sample carries about 180,000 clones, around 90% recorded once. In regard to this clone: Its antigen is currently unknown. Compared with germline, one end of the junction differs, possibly owing to a read error.

The receptor's source is an adult who received the AZD1222 COVID-19 vaccine. The sample here was peripheral blood, taken 28 days after the second AZD1222 dose.

The CDR3 DNA reads TGTGCCAGTAGTCTTCAGACAGGGAGGGACAAGCACTTC. Translation gives CASSLQTGRDKHF. J is TRBJ2-4 and V is TRBV19; D is possibly TRBD1 or TRBD2 (7 bases each). Germline loops: CDR1 LNHDA, CDR2 SQIVND (reference sequence). The CDR3 contains 13 residues.